These 20 T cell receptor beta chains were sequenced from one sample in a study of cytomegalovirus exposure and HLA in healthy donors (dated 2017 in TCRdb). To prepare the library, the immunoSEQ multiplex PCR assay was applied. The multiplex PCR relied on a mix of 60 forward primers for TCR Vbeta segments and 13 reverse primers for TCR Jbeta segments. The table was pulled from immuneACCESS by TCRdb, which kept in-frame rearrangements only. Such tables lose some clones; where checked, under half of the loss comes from unresolved V genes, and the rest has no known cause. Counted in this sample were approximately 120,000 clones; 83% of them appeared once. Of the sample, approximately 3.6% is held by the ten largest clones. The specimen sequenced was PBMCs. All receptors come from a woman aged 40 to 55 in good health and CMV-seropositive.

J is TRBJ2-5 and V is TRBV5-6; TRBD2 might be the D (5 bases). Germline CDR1 and CDR2: SGHDT and YYEEEE. V lost 1 base, J lost 3 bases, and 10 bases lay in between. The CDR3 sequence is 14 residues long. Here the CDR3 reads CASSLNGNKETQYF. CDR3 sequence (DNA): TGTGCCAGCAGCTTGAACGGGAATAAAGAGACCCAGTACTTC.

The genes are TRBV7-9 and TRBJ1-2; D unclear. The CDR3 sequence is 13 residues long. V dropped 1 base and J dropped 3 bases, with 6 bases sitting between them. Germline V gene data show CDR1 as SEHNR and CDR2 as FQNEAQ (reference sequence). The CDR3: CASSLVSYYGYTF. CDR3 nucleotide sequence: TGTGCCAGCAGCTTAGTATCGTACTATGGCTACACCTTC.

The chain couples TRBV2 to TRBJ2-3; 9 positions agree with TRBD1. The V gene's germline CDR1 is SNHLY and CDR2 FYNNEI. The CDR3 has 17 residues. V was clipped by 1 base and J by 0 bases; unmatched bases: 5. The DNA for the CDR3 is TGTGCCAGCAGTGAAGGCCGGGACAGGGAGAGCACAGATACGCAGTATTTT. Protein product: CASSEGRDRESTDTQYF.

In its sample, this clone ranks as medium-sized. The V and J genes are TRBV6-4 and TRBJ2-1; TRBD2 matches 7 bases. CDR1 is MRHNA, CDR2 SNTAGT, per germline. CDR3 size: 16 residues. After removal of 0 bases from V and 1 base from J, the junction contained 3 bases not matched to a gene. The CDR3 here is CASSDSMRGSYNEQFF. DNA for the CDR3: TGTGCCAGCAGTGACTCGATGCGGGGGTCCTACAATGAGCAGTTCTTC.

This sequence joins TRBV27 and TRBJ2-1; D is undetermined. Deletions cut 4 bases from V and 0 bases from J, with 7 bases between. Germline V gene lookup returns CDR1 MNHEY and CDR2 SMNVEV (reference sequence). CDR3 size: 14 residues. In nucleotides, the CDR3 is TGTGCCAGCAGTTCCCTAAGCTCCTACAATGAGCAGTTCTTC. The encoded protein is CASSSLSSYNEQFF.

This sequence joins TRBV28 and TRBJ1-6, with a tentative D call TRBD1 (6 bases). The CDR3 has 15 residues. CDR1 MDHEN and CDR2 SYDVKM come from the germline V gene. V lost 4 bases, J lost 7 bases, and 14 bases lay in between. The CDR3: CASSSQSGQNSPLHF. The DNA for the CDR3 is TGTGCCAGCAGTTCTCAGTCCGGACAGAATTCACCCCTCCACTTT.

The chain uses TRBV12-5 and TRBJ2-1; 7 bases map to TRBD2. Germline V CDR1 and CDR2: LGHNT, FRNRAP. J was trimmed by 16 bases and V by 2 bases; bases with no gene match: 11. CDR3 size: 13 residues. CDR3 region: CASGLIGLGQNFF. DNA of the CDR3: TGTGCTAGTGGTTTGATCGGACTAGGCCAAAACTTCTTC.

This clone was seen only a few times. The V and J genes are TRBV5-1 and TRBJ2-5; 7 nucleotides agree with TRBD2. The junction had 11 bases not matched to a gene; V was cut back by 2 bases and J by 4 bases. This CDR3 comprises 16 residues. Germline V gene sequence: CDR1 SGHRS, CDR2 YFSETQ. The CDR3 region is CASSLNGGFTPETQYF. The CDR3 nucleotides read TGCGCCAGCAGCTTAAACGGGGGGTTCACCCCAGAGACCCAGTACTTC.

The chain couples TRBV10-1 to TRBJ2-1, with D perhaps matching TRBD2 (5 bases). Per germline, CDR1 WNHNN and CDR2 SYGVQD (reference sequence). This CDR3 contains 14 residues. The V and J ends lost 2 bases and 6 bases respectively, with 11 bases between them. In DNA, the CDR3 is TGCGCCAGCAGTGAGAAAGCGGACTTCAATGAGCAGTTCTTC. Its protein product is CASSEKADFNEQFF.

CDR3 in amino acids: CASSEGGREAFF. The DNA of the CDR3 is TGTGCCAGCAGTGAAGGCGGCCGTGAAGCTTTCTTT. J is TRBJ1-1 and V is TRBV2, with D uncertain. CDR3 length equals 12 residues. V lost 1 base, J lost 7 bases, and 7 bases lay in between. Germline CDR1 and CDR2: SNHLY and FYNNEI.

This chain connects TRBV2 to TRBJ2-5; D remains ambiguous. Per the germline V gene, CDR1 is SNHLY and CDR2 is FYNNEI. This CDR3 region has 14 residues. V lost 1 base to trimming and J lost 5 bases, with 11 bases between them. In nucleotides, the CDR3 is TGTGCCAGCAGTGAAGGGCAGGTTGGGGAGACCCAGTACTTC. Protein product: CASSEGQVGETQYF.

The V call is TRBV27, the J call TRBJ2-5; D is possibly TRBD2 (5 bases). The DNA matches TRBJ2-7 better at its end, which makes the J call doubtful. Germline V gives CDR1 MNHEY, CDR2 SMNVEV (reference sequence). The CDR3 consists of 16 residues. CDR3 DNA: TGTGCCAGCAAAATAAGGCCGGCTAGCAGTCCCTACGAGCAGTACTTC. Amino acid sequence: CASKIRPASSPYEQYF.

Of note for this clone: Other DNA sequences in this specimen translate into the identical CDR3. The chain combines TRBV6-5 with TRBJ2-5; 8 bases match TRBD1. Germline V gene lookup returns CDR1 MNHEY and CDR2 SVGAGI. CDR3 length equals 15 residues. Trimming removed 6 bases from V and 7 bases from J; junction bases left unmatched: 13. The CDR3 bases are TGTGCCAGCAGCCCCCCGACAGGGGTGGGGGCGACCCAGTACTTC. Its translation: CASSPPTGVGATQYF.

J is TRBJ1-5 and V is TRBV19; D is unclear. V was clipped by 5 bases and J by 3 bases, with 11 bases between them. The CDR3 covers 14 residues. Germline lookup yields CDR1 LNHDA and CDR2 SQIVND (reference sequence). CDR3 sequence reads: CASSARVDNQPQHF. In DNA, the CDR3 is TGTGCCAGTAGTGCCCGGGTGGACAATCAGCCCCAGCATTTT.

The chain has TRBV2 and TRBJ2-1; maybe TRBD1 (5 bases). V dropped 9 bases and J dropped 1 base, with 16 bases sitting between them. The CDR3 has 15 residues. CDR1 and CDR2 from the germline V gene are SNHLY and FYNNEI. Here the CDR3 reads CARGDSPKSYNEQFF. DNA for the CDR3: TGTGCCAGGGGTGACAGCCCTAAGTCCTACAATGAGCAGTTCTTC.

This clone came up a few times. V is TRBV19 and J is TRBJ2-1; 12 bases are a match to TRBD2. CDR1 is LNHDA and CDR2 is SQIVND in the germline V gene (reference sequence). V lost 7 bases, J lost 8 bases, and 3 bases stayed unmatched. The CDR3 contains 13 residues. CDR3 sequence reads: CASMSSGRDEQFF. The CDR3 coding sequence is TGTGCCAGTATGTCTAGCGGGAGGGATGAGCAGTTCTTC.

The chain is built from TRBV19 and TRBJ2-2; perhaps TRBD2 as D (6 bases). Trimming pared 5 bases from V and 6 bases from J, leaving 10 bases between. CDR3 size: 13 residues. In germline, CDR1 is LNHDA, CDR2 SQIVND (reference sequence). The CDR3 coding sequence is TGTGCCAGTAGTTTGCGACTAGCCGGGGAGCTGTTTTTT. Residues: CASSLRLAGELFF.

The V and J genes are TRBV19 and TRBJ2-1; no definite D call. The CDR3 extends over 12 amino acids. V was trimmed by 1 base and J by 6 bases, leaving 4 bases between them. Germline-derived CDR1 and CDR2 are LNHDA and SQIVND (reference sequence). This CDR3 reads CASSIGSNEQFF. The CDR3 nucleotides read TGTGCCAGTAGTATAGGTAGCAATGAGCAGTTCTTC.

The rearrangement joins TRBV19 to TRBJ1-4, with 11 bases identical to TRBD1. V shed 4 bases, J shed 8 bases, and the junction held 9 bases outside the gene matches. The germline V gene encodes CDR1 LNHDA and CDR2 SQIVND (reference sequence). This CDR3 region has 16 residues. CDR3 in DNA: TGTGCCAGTAGTACCGGGACAGGGGGAGGTATGGAAAAACTGTTTTTT. Amino acids: CASSTGTGGGMEKLFF. The full variable domain, in which reference TRBV19 and TRBJ1-4 provide the parts outside the CDR3, is DGGITQSPKYLFRKEGQNVTLSCEQNLNHDAMYWYRQDPGQGLRLIYYSQIVNDFQKGDIAEGYSVSREKKESFPLTVTSAQKNPTAFYLCASSTGTGGGMEKLFFGSGTQLSVL.

V usage is TRBV13 and J usage is TRBJ2-1, with 10 positions matching TRBD2. Trimming took 4 bases from V and 5 from J; bases not matched to a gene: 5. Per germline, CDR1 PRHDT and CDR2 FYEKMQ (reference sequence). This CDR3 contains 15 residues. The CDR3 DNA reads as TGTGCCAGCAGCTCGGGACTAGCGACCCACAATGAGCAGTTCTTC. Encoded protein: CASSSGLATHNEQFF.